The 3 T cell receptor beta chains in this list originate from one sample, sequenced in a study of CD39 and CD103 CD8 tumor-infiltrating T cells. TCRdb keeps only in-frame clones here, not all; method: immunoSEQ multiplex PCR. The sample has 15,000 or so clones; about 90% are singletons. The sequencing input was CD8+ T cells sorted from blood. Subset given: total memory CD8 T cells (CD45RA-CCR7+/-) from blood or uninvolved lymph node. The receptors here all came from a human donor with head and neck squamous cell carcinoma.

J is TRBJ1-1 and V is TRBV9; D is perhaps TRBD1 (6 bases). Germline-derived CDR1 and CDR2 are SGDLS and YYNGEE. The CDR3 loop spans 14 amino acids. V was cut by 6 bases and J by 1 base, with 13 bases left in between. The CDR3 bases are TGTGCCAGCACCCCTGAGGGGGAGAACACTGAAGCTTTCTTT. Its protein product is CASTPEGENTEAFF. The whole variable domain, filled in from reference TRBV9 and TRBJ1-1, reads DSGVTQTPKHLITATGQRVTLRCSPRSGDLSVYWYQQSLDQGLQFLIQYYNGEERAKGNILERFSAQQFPDLHSELNLSSLELGDSALYFCASTPEGENTEAFFGQGTRLTVV.

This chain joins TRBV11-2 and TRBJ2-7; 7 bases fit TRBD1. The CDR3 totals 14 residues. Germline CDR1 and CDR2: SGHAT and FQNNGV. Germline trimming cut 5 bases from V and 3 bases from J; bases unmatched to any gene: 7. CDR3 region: CASSPGTALYEQYF. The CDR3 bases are TGTGCCAGCAGCCCGGGGACAGCACTCTACGAGCAGTACTTC.

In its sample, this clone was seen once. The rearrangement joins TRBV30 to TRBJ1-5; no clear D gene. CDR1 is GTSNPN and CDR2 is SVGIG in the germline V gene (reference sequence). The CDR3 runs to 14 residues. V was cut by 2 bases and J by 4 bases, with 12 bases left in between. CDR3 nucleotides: TGTGCCTGGAGTCTGGCCACCTATAATCAGCCCCAGCATTTT. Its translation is CAWSLATYNQPQHF. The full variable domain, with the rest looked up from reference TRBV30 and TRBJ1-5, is SQTIHQWPATLVQPVGSPLSLECTVEGTSNPNLYWYRQAAGRGLQLLFYSVGIGQISSEVPQNLSASRPQDRQFILSSKKLLLSDSGFYLCAWSLATYNQPQHFGDGTRLSIL.